What follows are 6 T cell receptor beta chains derived from one specimen sequenced in a study of blood T cells in healthy people across ages. Primers used in a second PCR of roughly 6 to 12 cycles were a sample-barcoded 5' primer and a J-beta primer mix. Each CDR3 protein is one row after TCRdb ran MiXCR on the 5' RACE reads. The sample has more than 1 million distinct CDR3 sequences, more than 40% seen once. The sample taken for sequencing was blood. These receptors were taken from a woman in her fifties or sixties in good health.

The rearrangement links TRBV7-9 to TRBJ2-7; D remains ambiguous. Trimming cost V 5 bases and J 1 base, with 9 bases left between them. The CDR3 loop spans 13 amino acids. From germline, CDR1 is SEHNR and CDR2 FQNEAQ (reference sequence). DNA of the CDR3: TGTGCCAGCAGCCCCCATACTTCCTACGAGCAGTACTTC. It yields the protein CASSPHTSYEQYF.

Worth noting for this clonotype: An end of the junction does not agree with germline; a read error may underlie this. The V gene is TRBV27, the J gene TRBJ1-2; D gene ambiguous. The CDR3 is made up of 13 amino acids. Germline values: CDR1 MNHEY, CDR2 SMNVEV (reference sequence). CDR3: CVSSLSRSYGYTF. DNA of the CDR3: TGTGTCAGCAGTTTATCCAGGAGCTATGGCTACACCTTC.

The chain joins TRBV28 to TRBJ2-7; D is unresolved. V gave up 3 bases and J gave up 3 bases, with 6 bases separating them. This CDR3 spans 12 amino acids. Germline assignment: CDR1 MDHEN and CDR2 SYDVKM. The CDR3 protein is CASSFQYYEQYF. CDR3 in DNA: TGTGCCAGCAGTTTCCAGTACTACGAGCAGTACTTC.

V and J are TRBV28 and TRBJ2-7; D may be TRBD2 (6 bases). The CDR3 has 12 amino acids. Per germline, CDR1 MDHEN and CDR2 SYDVKM. Trimming cost V 6 bases and J 4 bases, with 10 bases left between them. The CDR3 DNA follows: TGTGCCAGCAGGGAACTAGCTTACGAGCAGTACTTC. Translated, it gives CASRELAYEQYF.

The rearrangement joins TRBV5-1 to TRBJ2-5; D may match TRBD1 or TRBD2 (5 bases each). The V and J ends lost 2 bases and 5 bases respectively, with 16 bases between them. This CDR3 is 15 amino acids long. From germline, CDR1 is SGHRS and CDR2 YFSETQ. CDR3 sequence: CASSLTVGVGETQYF. The CDR3 DNA is TGCGCCAGCAGCTTAACTGTGGGGGTCGGCGAGACCCAGTACTTC.

The chain is built from TRBV6-1 and TRBJ2-7; tentatively, D is TRBD1 (6 bases). The V and J ends lost 10 bases and 3 bases respectively, with 16 bases between them. Germline CDR1 is MNHNS and CDR2 is SASEGT. The CDR3 is made up of 13 amino acids. The CDR3 here is CATFYRVYYEQYF. In DNA form, the CDR3 reads TGTGCCACCTTCTACAGGGTATACTACGAGCAGTACTTC.